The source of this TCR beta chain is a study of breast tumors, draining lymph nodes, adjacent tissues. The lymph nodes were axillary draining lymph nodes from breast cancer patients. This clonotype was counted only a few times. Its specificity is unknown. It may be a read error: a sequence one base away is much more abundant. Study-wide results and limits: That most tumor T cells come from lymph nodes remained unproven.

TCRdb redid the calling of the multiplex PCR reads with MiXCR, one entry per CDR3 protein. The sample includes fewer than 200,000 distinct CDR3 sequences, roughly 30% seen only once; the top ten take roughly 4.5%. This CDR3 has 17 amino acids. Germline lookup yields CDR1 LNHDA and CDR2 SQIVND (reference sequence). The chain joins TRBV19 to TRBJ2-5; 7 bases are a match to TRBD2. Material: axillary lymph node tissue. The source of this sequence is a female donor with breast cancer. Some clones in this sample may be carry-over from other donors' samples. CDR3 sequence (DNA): TGTGCCAGTAGTATGGGGTCGGGGGGACCGTACCAAGAGACCCAGTCCTTC. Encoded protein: CASSMGSGGPYQETQSF.